The 16 T cell receptor beta chains reported below all come from one sample, sequenced in a study of response to subunit inactivated influenza vaccine. Using its own MiXCR run on the RT-PCR reads, TCRdb lists one record per CDR3 protein. The sample contains hundreds of thousands of distinct CDR3 sequences, 7.6% of which appear only once. The sequencing here drew on PBMCs from blood, taken about 23 months after vaccination. These receptors all come from a man aged 50-75 years who received an inactivated influenza vaccine.

The table lists this clonotype with a few counts. The DNA for the CDR3 is TGTGCCAGCAGCCAAGAAAGCCTAGCGGGGTACAATGAGCAGTTCTTC. Translating it yields CASSQESLAGYNEQFF. The genes are TRBV4-2 and TRBJ2-1, with 9 bases fitting TRBD2. This CDR3 has 16 amino acids. With V trimmed by 0 bases and J by 4 bases, 4 bases remained unmatched. Germline-derived CDR1 and CDR2 are LGHNA and YNFKEQ.

This clonotype was seen a few times. In DNA form, the CDR3 reads TGTGCCAGCAGCAAGACAGGGGGATTTGGCTACACCTTC. Amino acids: CASSKTGGFGYTF. V usage is TRBV28 and J usage is TRBJ1-2, with TRBD1 identical over 9 bases. After removal of 6 bases from V and 7 bases from J, the junction contained 6 bases not matched to a gene. CDR3 length: 13 amino acids. The V gene's germline CDR1 is MDHEN and CDR2 SYDVKM.

This sequence joins TRBV7-2 and TRBJ2-1; D is possibly TRBD1 (5 bases). The CDR3 is 14 residues long. The V gene lost 5 bases and the J gene lost 8 bases, with 16 bases spanning the gap. From germline, CDR1 is SGHTA and CDR2 FQGNSA. The CDR3 loop is CASSRLGRVDEQFF. CDR3 DNA: TGTGCCAGCAGCCGCCTCGGCAGGGTAGATGAGCAGTTCTTC. The entire variable domain, with the rest obtained from reference TRBV7-2 and TRBJ2-1, is as follows: GAGVSQSPSNKVTEKGKDVELRCDPISGHTALYWYRQSLGQGLEFLIYFQGNSAPDKSGLPSDRFSAERTGGSVSTLTIQRTQQEDSAVYLCASSRLGRVDEQFFGPGTRLTVL.

This clonotype was detected ten times or more. The chain recombines TRBV27 with TRBJ1-1; the D is unclear. Trimming took off 6 bases at V and 0 bases at J, with 14 bases between the two ends. CDR3 length: 15 residues. Germline-derived CDR1 and CDR2 are MNHEY and SMNVEV (reference sequence). CDR3 amino acids: CASRTLGRVNTEAFF. The CDR3 nucleotides read TGTGCCAGCAGAACACTCGGTAGGGTGAACACTGAAGCTTTCTTT.

This clonotype was seen many times. This rearrangement joins TRBV15 to TRBJ2-5; possibly TRBD1 for D (6 bases). CDR1 and CDR2 (germline): LNHNV, YYDKDF (reference sequence). This CDR3 is 14 amino acids long. Trimming took off 0 bases at V and 4 bases at J, with 9 bases between the two ends. CDR3 in DNA: TGTGCCACCAGCAGAGATACAGGGCGAGAGACCCAGTACTTC. This gives the protein CATSRDTGRETQYF. Based on the CDR3 plus reference TRBV15 and TRBJ2-5, the full variable domain is DAMVIQNPRYQVTQFGKPVTLSCSQTLNHNVMYWYQQKSSQAPKLLFHYYDKDFNNEADTPDNFQSRRPNTSFCFLDIRSPGLGDTAMYLCATSRDTGRETQYFGPGTRLLVL.

In its sample, this clonotype was seen many times. The rearrangement uses TRBV27 and TRBJ2-3; 11 bases agree with TRBD1. CDR1 MNHEY and CDR2 SMNVEV come from the germline V gene (reference sequence). The V segment lost 5 bases and the J segment 7 bases; nucleotides outside the gene matches: 2. The CDR3 is made up of 13 amino acids. CDR3 sequence (DNA): TGTGCCAGCAGTGGGACAGGGGGAAATACGCAGTATTTT. This sequence encodes CASSGTGGNTQYF.

This sequence joins TRBV28 and TRBJ2-7, with 10 positions matching TRBD2. The CDR3 extends over 17 amino acids. Germline V gene sequence: CDR1 MDHEN, CDR2 SYDVKM. Germline trimming cut 6 bases from V and 3 bases from J; bases unmatched to any gene: 14. The CDR3 region has the DNA TGTGCCAGCAGCTTGGGGCTAGCGGGAGCGATAGGCTACGAGCAGTACTTC. The encoded protein is CASSLGLAGAIGYEQYF.

This clonotype was observed a few times. The chain has TRBV13 and TRBJ1-4, with unresolved D. There are 16 residues in the CDR3. CDR1 is PRHDT, CDR2 FYEKMQ, per germline (reference sequence). The V end lost 5 bases, the J end lost 3 bases, and 16 bases lay between the germline ends. The CDR3 nucleotides are TGTGCCAGCAGCCCTGGGCAGGCCTCCTCTAATGAAAAACTGTTTTTT. It translates to CASSPGQASSNEKLFF.

This clonotype appeared a few times. The rearrangement uses TRBV5-5 and TRBJ2-1, with D tentatively TRBD2 (6 bases). The CDR3 is 14 amino acids. With 4 bases removed from V and 7 bases from J, the gap between germline ends came to 15 bases. Germline V gene data show CDR1 as SGHKS and CDR2 as YYEKEE (reference sequence). The CDR3 region has the DNA TGTGCCAGCAGCGCAAGGGGACTGGTAAATGAGCAGTTCTTC. Its translation: CASSARGLVNEQFF.

J is TRBJ1-4 and V is TRBV9; no clear D. CDR3 length: 16 amino acids. Looked up from germline, CDR1 is SGDLS and CDR2 is YYNGEE. V was trimmed by 0 bases and J by 4 bases, leaving 13 bases between them. The CDR3 DNA is TGTGCCAGCAGCGTAGCTGGAACAGTGATTAATGAAAAACTGTTTTTT. It codes for CASSVAGTVINEKLFF.

This clonotype was counted at least ten times. V usage is TRBV28 and J usage is TRBJ2-5, with D hard to call. Trimming left V 3 bases short and J 3 bases short, with 14 bases between. Germline lookup yields CDR1 MDHEN and CDR2 SYDVKM. This CDR3 contains 15 residues. The CDR3 nucleotides read TGTGCCAGCAGTTTTGGAAAGAGACTTGAAGAGACCCAGTACTTC. This codes for CASSFGKRLEETQYF. The full variable domain, completed using reference TRBV28 and TRBJ2-5, is DVKVTQSSRYLVKRTGEKVFLECVQDMDHENMFWYRQDPGLGLRLIYFSYDVKMKEKGDIPEGYSVSREKKERFSLILESASTNQTSMYLCASSFGKRLEETQYFGPGTRLLVL.

This clonotype appeared a few times. An end of the junction does not agree with germline; a read error may underlie this. The chain carries TRBV20-1 and TRBJ2-1, with 9 nucleotides matching TRBD2. CDR3 size: 18 residues. Per the germline V gene, CDR1 is DFQATT and CDR2 is SNEGSKA (reference sequence). CDR3 protein: CGAPAREVAGGNYNEQFF. In DNA form, the CDR3 reads TGCGGTGCCCCCGCCCGGGAGGTGGCGGGAGGGAACTACAATGAGCAGTTCTTC.

The rearrangement joins TRBV10-3 to TRBJ1-4; D gene unclear. Germline CDR1 reads ENHRY; CDR2 reads SYGVKD. CDR3 size: 13 residues. Trimming stripped 4 bases from V and 5 bases from J, with 8 bases between. The CDR3 is CAISGQRNEKLFF. The CDR3 region has the DNA TGTGCCATCAGTGGGCAGAGGAATGAAAAACTGTTTTTT.

The rearrangement joins TRBV12-3 or TRBV12-4 to TRBJ2-6; D remains unclear. CDR3 length: 15 residues. Trimming stripped 2 bases from V and 2 bases from J, with 7 bases between. CDR3 residues: CASSLWLAGANVLTF. The DNA for the CDR3 is TGTGCCAGCAGTTTATGGCTGGCTGGGGCCAACGTCCTGACTTTC.

A note on this clonotype: Compared with germline, one end of the junction differs, possibly owing to a read error. The genes are TRBV20-1 and TRBJ2-7; D call uncertain. The CDR3 is 10 amino acids. Germline loops: CDR1 DFQATT, CDR2 SNEGSKA (reference sequence). The CDR3 region has the DNA TGCAGTGCCTCGTTGGACGAGCCGTACTTC. Translation gives CSASLDEPYF.

This chain uses TRBV6-2 or TRBV6-3 with TRBJ2-1, with unresolved D. Germline-derived CDR1 and CDR2 are MNHEY and SVGEGT. Trimming stripped 0 bases from V and 9 bases from J, with 6 bases between. CDR3 length: 12 amino acids. DNA of the CDR3: TGTGCCAGCAGTTACTCGGTTCTTGAGCAGTTCTTC. Its translation is CASSYSVLEQFF.